The 6 T cell receptor beta chains below come from one sample, sequenced in a study of T cell responses to AZD1222 COVID-19 vaccine (dated by TCRdb to 2020 to 2023). The time point label, as the study defines it: baseline before first vaccination. Read against the paper, the sample's treatment or condition label means: meningococcal conjugate vaccine given as trial control. Receptors were amplified or captured by the immunoSEQ multiplex PCR assay. This is the immuneACCESS table as TCRdb keeps it, with only in-frame sequences that have V and J called. A part of the clones is gone; compared with another copy, unresolved V genes explain less than half, and the rest is unexplained. Present in this sample are 140,000 to 150,000 clones, about 93% of which were seen just once. 2.5% to 3% of the sample rests with the top ten. Sequencing was performed on peripheral blood, taken on day 0 of MenACWY control vaccination. The receptors were gathered from an adult in good health.

The chain uses TRBV7-2 and TRBJ2-1; D remains unclear. Germline lookup yields CDR1 SGHTA and CDR2 FQGNSA. Trimming took off 1 base at V and 8 bases at J, with 9 bases between the two ends. This CDR3 region has 13 residues. The CDR3, as DNA: TGTGCCAGCAGCTTAGTGGTCGCGGATGAGCAGTTCTTC. It is translated as CASSLVVADEQFF.

The CDR3 protein is CSVVGVRNNEQFF. The CDR3 DNA sequence: TGCAGCGTGGTGGGGGTCAGGAACAATGAGCAGTTCTTC. The gene calls are TRBV29-1 and TRBJ2-1; D may be TRBD1 or TRBD2 (5 bases each). The germline CDR1 and CDR2 sequences are SQVTM and ANQGSEA. The V end lost 6 bases, the J end lost 5 bases, and 14 bases lay between the germline ends. This CDR3 is built from 13 residues.

The chain has TRBV19 and TRBJ1-1, with D uncertain. This CDR3 is built from 14 residues. Germline CDR1 reads LNHDA; CDR2 reads SQIVND (reference sequence). V lost 5 bases and J lost 1, with 11 bases in between. DNA for the CDR3: TGTGCCAGTAGTGCTCTAAGTGAGAACACTGAAGCTTTCTTT. Translation gives CASSALSENTEAFF.

This chain joins TRBV19 and TRBJ2-2; no clear D gene. Germline CDR1 and CDR2: LNHDA and SQIVND (reference sequence). The CDR3 sequence is 14 residues long. V gave up 5 bases and J gave up 0 bases, with 7 bases separating them. The CDR3 bases are TGTGCCAGTAGTCTGTCAGCGAACACCGGGGAGCTGTTTTTT. It is translated as CASSLSANTGELFF.

The rearrangement uses TRBV7-9 and TRBJ1-1; 10 bases map to TRBD1. This CDR3 spans 16 amino acids. Germline V gene data show CDR1 as SEHNR and CDR2 as FQNEAQ (reference sequence). The J segment lost 4 bases and the V segment lost 2 bases, leaving 7 bases of the junction unmatched. The CDR3 sequence: CASSLPGTGVPTEAFF. As DNA, the CDR3 is TGTGCCAGCAGCTTACCCGGGACAGGGGTACCCACTGAAGCTTTCTTT.

This sequence joins TRBV4-1 and TRBJ1-2; D is perhaps TRBD1 (6 bases). The germline V and J ends were trimmed by 3 bases and 4 bases, with 15 bases remaining between them. CDR3 length: 15 amino acids. Germline values: CDR1 MGHRA, CDR2 YSYEKL. CDR3 nucleotide sequence: TGCGCCAGCAGCCACCCGGGCCGGGACACCTATGGCTACACCTTC. It codes for CASSHPGRDTYGYTF.